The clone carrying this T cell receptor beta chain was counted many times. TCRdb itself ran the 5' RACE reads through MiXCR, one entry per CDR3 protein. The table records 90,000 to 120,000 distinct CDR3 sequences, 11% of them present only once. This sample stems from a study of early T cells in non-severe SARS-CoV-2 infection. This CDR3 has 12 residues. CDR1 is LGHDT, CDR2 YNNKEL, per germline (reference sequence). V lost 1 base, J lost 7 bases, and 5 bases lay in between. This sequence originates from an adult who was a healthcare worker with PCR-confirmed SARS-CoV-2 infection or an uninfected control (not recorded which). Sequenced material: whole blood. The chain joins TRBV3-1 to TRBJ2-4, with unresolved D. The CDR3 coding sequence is TGTGCCAGCAGCCAAGTCGTGAACATTCAGTACTTC. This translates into CASSQVVNIQYF.